The 21 T cell receptor beta chains given below trace back to one sample, sequenced in a study of T cell clonotyping in hematopoietic cell transplantation. Measured with immunoSEQ multiplex PCR; TCRdb has only the in-frame clones, and not every one. Among roughly 12,000 clones listed, roughly 76% were seen once. This material consisted of peripheral blood mononuclear cells, taken 180 days after allogeneic stem cell transplant. These receptors were taken from a male patient aged 55-69 years who had an allogeneic stem cell transplant from an unrelated donor, so the T cells may come from the graft donor. Some clones in this sample may be carry-over from other donors' samples.

This clone has only one observation. V is TRBV9 and J is TRBJ2-3, with TRBD2 as a possible D gene (6 bases). Germline CDR1 SGDLS, CDR2 YYNGEE. The CDR3 runs to 14 residues. Trimming removed 3 bases from V and 4 bases from J, with 12 bases in between. CDR3 in DNA: TGTGCCAGCAGCGGCCTGACTAGTGCAGATACGCAGTATTTT. It is translated as CASSGLTSADTQYF.

This chain's CDR3 is CASSYGDSEQFF. The DNA of the CDR3 is TGTGCCAGCAGTTACGGTGACTCTGAGCAGTTCTTC. V gene TRBV6-5 combines with J gene TRBJ2-1; D not resolved. Trimming took 2 bases from V and 9 from J, leaving 8 bases between them. CDR1 MNHEY and CDR2 SVGAGI come from the germline V gene. This CDR3 has 12 residues.

The chain couples TRBV10-3 to TRBJ1-2; 9 bases are shared with TRBD1. This CDR3 is built from 13 residues. Trimming removed 6 bases from V and 8 bases from J; junction bases left unmatched: 7. The germline V gene has CDR1 ENHRY and CDR2 SYGVKD. CDR3 residues: CAISPQGARGYTF. CDR3 nucleotides: TGTGCCATCAGCCCACAGGGGGCGCGGGGCTACACCTTC.

This rearrangement joins TRBV5-4 to TRBJ2-5, with D possibly TRBD1 on 5 matching bases. The CDR3 covers 12 residues. The V gene lost 0 bases and the J gene lost 5 bases, with 5 bases spanning the gap. Per the germline V gene, CDR1 is SGHNT and CDR2 is YYREEE (reference sequence). This CDR3 reads CASSLDRETQYF. Written as DNA, the CDR3 is TGTGCCAGCAGCTTGGACAGGGAGACCCAGTACTTC.

CDR3 sequence (DNA): TGTGCCAGCAGTGAATGGGGGGAGCAGTACTTC. Its translation: CASSEWGEQYF. V is TRBV6-1 and J is TRBJ2-7; the D gene could be TRBD1 or TRBD2 (5 bases each). CDR3 length equals 11 residues. Trimming left V 2 bases short and J 7 bases short, with 6 bases between. From germline, CDR1 is MNHNS and CDR2 SASEGT.

The V and J genes are TRBV7-2 and TRBJ1-1, with TRBD1 matching over 8 bases. There are 17 residues in the CDR3. Germline CDR1 is SGHTA and CDR2 is FQGNSA. The J segment lost 0 bases and the V segment lost 5 bases, leaving 11 bases of the junction unmatched. The CDR3, as DNA: TGTGCCAGCAGCCCCGGACAGGGCTACTACATGAACACTGAAGCTTTCTTT. Its translation is CASSPGQGYYMNTEAFF. The full variable domain, rest sourced from reference TRBV7-2 and TRBJ1-1, is GAGVSQSPSNKVTEKGKDVELRCDPISGHTALYWYRQSLGQGLEFLIYFQGNSAPDKSGLPSDRFSAERTGGSVSTLTIQRTQQEDSAVYLCASSPGQGYYMNTEAFFGQGTRLTVV.

This clone has more than one count but fewer than ten. The genes are TRBV7-9 and TRBJ2-5, with 7 bases fitting TRBD1. From germline, CDR1 is SEHNR and CDR2 FQNEAQ (reference sequence). The length of the CDR3 is 17 residues. V lost 3 bases, J lost 4 bases, and 14 bases stayed unmatched. The DNA for the CDR3 is TGTGCCAGCAGCTTGTCTCCCCACAGGGGCGAGAGAGAGACCCAGTACTTC. The encoded protein is CASSLSPHRGERETQYF.

The rearrangement joins TRBV27 to TRBJ2-3, with D possibly being TRBD1 or TRBD2 (5 bases each). V was cut by 0 bases and J by 2 bases, with 12 bases left in between. The CDR3 has 16 residues. Germline V gives CDR1 MNHEY, CDR2 SMNVEV (reference sequence). In DNA form, the CDR3 reads TGTGCCAGCAGTTTATCGATCGGGACCTACACAGATACGCAGTATTTT. It specifies CASSLSIGTYTDTQYF.

The chain combines TRBV25-1 with TRBJ1-5; D unresolved. CDR3 size: 12 residues. With 4 bases removed from V and 4 bases from J, the gap between germline ends came to 5 bases. The germline CDR1 and CDR2 sequences are MGHDK and SYGVNS. CDR3 sequence reads: CASSGQNQPQHF. The CDR3 DNA reads as TGTGCCAGCAGTGGTCAGAATCAGCCCCAGCATTTT.

The CDR3 reads CASSTRPLGTGGEQYF. CDR3 bases: TGTGCCAGCAGCACGAGACCCCTCGGGACAGGTGGTGAGCAGTACTTC. This chain joins TRBV14 and TRBJ2-7; 8 nucleotides line up with TRBD1. The germline V gene has CDR1 SGHDN and CDR2 FVKESK. V dropped 5 bases and J dropped 7; count of bases not matched to a gene: 16. The CDR3 extends over 16 amino acids. The whole variable domain, filled in from reference TRBV14 and TRBJ2-7, reads EAGVTQFPSHSVIEKGQTVTLRCDPISGHDNLYWYRRVMGKEIKFLLHFVKESKQDESGMPNNRFLAERTGGTYSTLKVQPAELEDSGVYFCASSTRPLGTGGEQYFGPGTRLTVT.

The chain recombines TRBV29-1 with TRBJ1-2; perhaps TRBD1 as D (6 bases). Germline values: CDR1 SQVTM, CDR2 ANQGSEA. The CDR3 length is 13 residues. The ends were cut back, 4 bases at V and 3 bases at J, with 12 bases in the middle. The CDR3 region is CSVGIGGDYGYTF. CDR3 DNA sequence: TGCAGCGTTGGAATCGGGGGCGACTATGGCTACACCTTC.

By proportion, this clone is large (0.1 to 1%). The J gene is TRBJ1-1, the V gene TRBV11-3; D might be TRBD1 (6 bases). V shed 5 bases and J shed 6 bases, with 13 bases lying between them. Per the germline V gene, CDR1 is SGHNT and CDR2 is YENEEA. The CDR3 has 13 amino acids. CDR3 nucleotides: TGTGCCAGCAGCCCGCGGGGACAATCTGAAGCTTTCTTT. Its protein is CASSPRGQSEAFF.

In this sample, this clone turned up a few times. This chain connects TRBV29-1 to TRBJ1-1; D remains unclear. Germline assignment: CDR1 SQVTM and CDR2 ANQGSEA. V lost 7 bases to trimming and J lost 8 bases, with 11 bases between them. The CDR3 is 10 residues long. The CDR3 bases are TGCAGCGGGGCAGATGGGGAAGCTTTCTTT. Its translation: CSGADGEAFF.

The rearrangement uses TRBV6-5 and TRBJ1-6, with D uncertain. The CDR3 covers 14 residues. The germline CDR1 and CDR2 sequences are MNHEY and SVGAGI. V lost 5 bases to trimming and J lost 3 bases, with 8 bases between them. CDR3 residues: CASSIRGYNSPLHF. The CDR3 bases are TGTGCCAGCAGTATCCGGGGCTATAATTCACCCCTCCACTTT.

This chain joins TRBV7-2 and TRBJ2-7; tentatively, D is TRBD1 (5 bases). Per the germline V gene, CDR1 is SGHTA and CDR2 is FQGNSA. This CDR3 has 14 amino acids. V was shortened by 5 bases and J by 0 bases, with 11 bases between the two germline ends. CDR3 in amino acids: CASSTGQHSYEQYF. In DNA form, the CDR3 reads TGTGCCAGCAGCACCGGACAACACTCCTACGAGCAGTACTTC.

V and J are TRBV7-6 and TRBJ2-5; D is unresolved. Trimming took off 1 base at V and 7 bases at J, with 13 bases between the two ends. CDR1 SGHVS and CDR2 FNYEAQ come from the germline V gene. The CDR3 runs 14 residues. DNA of the CDR3: TGTGCCAGCAGCTTAGAGGGCGGTCCACGGACCCAGTACTTC. It encodes CASSLEGGPRTQYF.

The chain has TRBV6-5 and TRBJ2-7; possible D gene TRBD1, 6 bases. The germline V gene has CDR1 MNHEY and CDR2 SVGAGI. V was trimmed by 8 bases and J by 0 bases, leaving 14 bases between them. The CDR3 spans 14 residues. The CDR3 DNA is TGTGCCAGCGGGGGCAGCCCGAGCTCCTACGAGCAGTACTTC. The encoded protein is CASGGSPSSYEQYF.

This clone showed up just a few times. V is TRBV7-3 and J is TRBJ1-2; 10 bases align to TRBD1. Looked up from germline, CDR1 is SGHTA and CDR2 is FQGTGA. This CDR3 region has 15 residues. V was clipped by 1 base and J by 4 bases; unmatched bases: 3. The CDR3 sequence: CASSLSGTGVYGYTF. The CDR3, as DNA: TGTGCCAGCAGCTTAAGCGGGACAGGGGTCTATGGCTACACCTTC.

The V gene is TRBV27, the J gene TRBJ1-1; D is unresolved. In germline, CDR1 is MNHEY, CDR2 SMNVEV (reference sequence). V was pared by 0 bases and J by 1 base, with 6 bases between. The CDR3 runs 14 residues. In DNA form, the CDR3 reads TGTGCCAGCAGTTTATCTCGGGAGAACACTGAAGCTTTCTTT. Protein product: CASSLSRENTEAFF.

This clone was seen once. This chain connects TRBV6-5 to TRBJ1-5, with TRBD1 matching over 8 bases. This CDR3 contains 15 residues. Unmatched junction bases numbered 10, after V lost 6 bases and J lost 6 bases. The germline V gene has CDR1 MNHEY and CDR2 SVGAGI. In DNA, the CDR3 is TGTGCCAGCAGCCCCGGACAGGGCTTCAGTCAGCCCCAGCATTTT. Protein sequence: CASSPGQGFSQPQHF.

V gene TRBV28 combines with J gene TRBJ2-7; 8 bases match TRBD1. Trimming cost V 11 bases and J 2 bases; bases outside gene matches: 5. Germline loops: CDR1 MDHEN, CDR2 SYDVKM. This CDR3 is built from 12 residues. CDR3 protein: CASGQGPYEQYF. The CDR3, as DNA: TGTGCCTCAGGACAGGGTCCCTACGAGCAGTACTTC.